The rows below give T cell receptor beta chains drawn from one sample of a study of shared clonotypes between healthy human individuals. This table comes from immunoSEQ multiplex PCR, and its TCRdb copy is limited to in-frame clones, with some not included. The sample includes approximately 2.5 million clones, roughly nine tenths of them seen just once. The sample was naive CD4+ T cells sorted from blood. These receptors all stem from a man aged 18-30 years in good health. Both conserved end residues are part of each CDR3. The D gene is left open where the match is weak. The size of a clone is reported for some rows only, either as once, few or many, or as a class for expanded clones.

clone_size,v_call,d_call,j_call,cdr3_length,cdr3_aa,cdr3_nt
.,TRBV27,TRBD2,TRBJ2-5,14,CASSFTSGRETQYF,TGTGCCAGCAGTTTTACTAGCGGGAGGGAGACCCAGTACTTC
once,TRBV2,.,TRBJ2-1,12,CASNYWNSGQFF,TGTGCCAGCAATTACTGGAATTCCGGGCAGTTCTTC
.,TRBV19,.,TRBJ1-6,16,CASRSDFDRTNSPLHF,TGTGCCAGTAGATCCGACTTCGACAGGACAAATTCACCCCTCCACTTT
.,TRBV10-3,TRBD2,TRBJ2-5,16,CAIRPGLAGVKETQYF,TGTGCCATCAGGCCCGGACTAGCGGGGGTCAAAGAGACCCAGTACTTC
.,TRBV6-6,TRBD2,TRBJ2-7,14,CASSRLAGDYEQYF,TGTGCCAGCAGTCGACTAGCGGGGGACTACGAGCAGTACTTC
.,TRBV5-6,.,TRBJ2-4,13,CASSFGGPNIQYF,TGTGCCAGCAGCTTTGGTGGACCAAACATTCAGTACTTC
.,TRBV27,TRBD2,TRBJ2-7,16,CASSPRGSGSSYEQYF,TGTGCCAGCAGTCCCCGGGGTAGCGGGAGCTCCTACGAGCAGTACTTC
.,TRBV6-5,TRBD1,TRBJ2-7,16,CASSYSLGQGANEQYF,TGTGCCAGCAGTTACTCCCTTGGACAGGGGGCTAACGAGCAGTACTTC
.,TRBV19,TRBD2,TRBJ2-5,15,CATLSGGREAGTQYF,TGTGCCACCCTGAGCGGGGGGCGCGAGGCTGGGACCCAGTACTTC
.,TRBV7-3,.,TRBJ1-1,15,CASSLTPGGGTEAFF,TGTGCCAGCAGCTTAACCCCGGGGGGAGGCACTGAAGCTTTCTTT
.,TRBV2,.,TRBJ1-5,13,CASSGEGHQPQHF,TGTGCCAGCAGCGGGGAGGGTCATCAGCCCCAGCATTTT
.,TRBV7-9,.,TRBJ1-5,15,CASSATGTKNQPQHF,TGTGCCAGCAGCGCAACCGGGACAAAAAATCAGCCCCAGCATTTT
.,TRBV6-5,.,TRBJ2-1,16,CASSSAGLSSYNEQFF,TGTGCCAGCAGTTCCGCTGGGCTGTCGTCGTACAATGAGCAGTTCTTC
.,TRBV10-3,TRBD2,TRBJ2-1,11,CATGTGGEQFF,TGTGCCACTGGGACGGGGGGAGAGCAGTTCTTC
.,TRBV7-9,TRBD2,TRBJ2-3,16,CASSHTLGRVTDTQYF,TGTGCCAGCAGCCATACCTTGGGGAGGGTAACTGATACGCAGTATTTT
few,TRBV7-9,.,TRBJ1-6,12,CASSFSHSPLHF,TGTGCCAGCAGCTTTTCCCATTCACCCCTCCACTTT
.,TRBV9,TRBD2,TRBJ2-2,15,CASSPGLAGPGELFF,TGTGCCAGCAGCCCAGGACTAGCGGGACCCGGGGAGCTGTTTTTT
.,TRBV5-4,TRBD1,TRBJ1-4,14,CASSRGQGGEKLFF,TGTGCCAGCAGCCGGGGACAGGGAGGCGAAAAACTGTTTTTT
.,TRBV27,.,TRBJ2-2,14,CASSFGRNTGELFF,TGTGCCAGCAGTTTTGGGAGGAACACCGGGGAGCTGTTTTTT
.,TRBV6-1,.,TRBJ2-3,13,CASSVGNTDTQYF,TGTGCCAGCAGTGTGGGGAACACAGATACGCAGTATTTT
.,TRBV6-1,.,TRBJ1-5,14,CASSEGLPNQPQHF,TGTGCCAGCAGTGAGGGACTCCCGAATCAGCCCCAGCATTTT
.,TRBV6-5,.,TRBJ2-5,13,CASPDMDQETQYF,TGTGCCAGCCCCGATATGGACCAAGAGACCCAGTACTTC
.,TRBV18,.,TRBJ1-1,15,CASSPPSKVNTEAFF,TGTGCCAGCTCACCACCGTCGAAGGTGAACACTGAAGCTTTCTTT
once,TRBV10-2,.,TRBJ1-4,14,CASRDGGTNEKLFF,TGCGCCAGCAGAGACGGGGGAACTAATGAAAAACTGTTTTTT
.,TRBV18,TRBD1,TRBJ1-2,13,CASSPGQGYGYTF,TGTGCCAGCTCACCCGGACAGGGGTACGGCTACACCTTC
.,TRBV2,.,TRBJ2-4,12,CASSGEGAVQYF,TGTGCCAGCAGTGGGGAAGGGGCCGTTCAGTACTTC
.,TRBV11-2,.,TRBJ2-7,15,CASSLGQGTPYEQYF,TGTGCCAGCAGCCTGGGGCAGGGCACTCCCTACGAGCAGTACTTC
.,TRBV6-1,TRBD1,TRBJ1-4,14,CACTRDRANEKLFF,TGTGCCTGCACCCGGGACAGGGCGAATGAAAAACTGTTTTTT
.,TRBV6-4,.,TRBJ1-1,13,CASSERGGTEAFF,TGTGCCAGCAGTGAACGGGGGGGCACTGAAGCTTTCTTT
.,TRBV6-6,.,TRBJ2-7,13,CASSQTPGYEQYF,TGTGCCAGCAGTCAAACCCCGGGGTACGAGCAGTACTTC
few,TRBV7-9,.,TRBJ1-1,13,CASAGQMNTEAFF,TGTGCCAGCGCTGGGCAGATGAACACTGAAGCTTTCTTT
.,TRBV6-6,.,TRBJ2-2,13,CAAKGVNTGELFF,TGTGCCGCCAAAGGGGTTAACACCGGGGAGCTGTTTTTT
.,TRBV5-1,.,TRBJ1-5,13,CASSFEGSGPQHF,TGCGCCAGCAGCTTCGAGGGGTCGGGGCCCCAGCATTTT
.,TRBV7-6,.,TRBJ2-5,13,CASSPLPQETQYF,TGTGCCAGCAGCCCCTTACCACAAGAGACCCAGTACTTC
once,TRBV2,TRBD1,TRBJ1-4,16,CASSDQGARVSEKLFF,TGTGCCAGCAGTGATCAGGGGGCGAGGGTTAGTGAAAAACTGTTTTTT
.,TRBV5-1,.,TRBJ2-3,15,CASRVGLAGTDTQYF,TGCGCCAGCAGGGTAGGATTAGCGGGCACAGATACGCAGTATTTT
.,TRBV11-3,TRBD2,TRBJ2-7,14,CASSSGLAGGEQYF,TGTGCCAGCAGCTCCGGACTAGCGGGGGGCGAGCAGTACTTC
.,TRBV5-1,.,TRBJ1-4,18,CASSSQTGLRVTNEKLFF,TGCGCCAGCAGCTCCCAAACCGGGCTCAGGGTAACTAATGAAAAACTGTTTTTT
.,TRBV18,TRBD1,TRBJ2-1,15,CASSPKDRGANEQFF,TGTGCCAGCTCACCAAAGGACAGGGGAGCAAATGAGCAGTTCTTC
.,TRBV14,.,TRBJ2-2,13,CASSQSPAGELFF,TGTGCCAGCAGCCAATCTCCGGCCGGGGAGCTGTTTTTT
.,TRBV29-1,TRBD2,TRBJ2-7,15,CSVGGLAGVPYEQYF,TGCAGCGTTGGAGGACTAGCGGGGGTTCCCTACGAGCAGTACTTC
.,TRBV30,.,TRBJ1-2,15,CAWRASDSNRYGYTF,TGTGCCTGGAGAGCCTCCGACAGCAACCGCTATGGCTACACCTTC
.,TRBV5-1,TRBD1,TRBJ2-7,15,CASSQGQVLSYEQYF,TGCGCCAGCAGCCAGGGACAGGTCCTCTCCTACGAGCAGTACTTC
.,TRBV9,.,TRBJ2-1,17,CASSVEETDPVYNEQFF,TGTGCCAGCAGCGTAGAAGAGACGGATCCGGTCTACAATGAGCAGTTCTTC
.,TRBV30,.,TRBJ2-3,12,CAWSVRSDTQYF,TGTGCCTGGAGTGTACGGTCAGATACGCAGTATTTT
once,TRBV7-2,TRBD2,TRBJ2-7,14,CASRVFYSGGEQYF,TGTGCCAGCAGGGTATTTTATTCGGGAGGCGAGCAGTACTTC
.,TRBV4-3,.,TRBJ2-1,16,CASSQDGDLFTNEQFF,TGCGCCAGCAGCCAAGATGGGGACTTGTTTACCAATGAGCAGTTCTTC
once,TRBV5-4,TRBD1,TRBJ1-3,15,CASSPDRVSGNTIYF,TGTGCCAGCAGCCCCGACAGGGTCTCTGGAAACACCATATATTTT
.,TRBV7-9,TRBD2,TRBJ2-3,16,CASSPTSGRSTDTQYF,TGTGCCAGCAGCCCAACTAGCGGGAGGAGCACAGATACGCAGTATTTT
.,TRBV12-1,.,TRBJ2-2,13,CASSSGSTGELFF,TGTGCCAGCAGCTCGGGCAGCACCGGGGAGCTGTTTTTT
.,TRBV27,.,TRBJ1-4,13,CASSRWTNEKLFF,TGTGCCAGCAGTAGGTGGACTAATGAAAAACTGTTTTTT
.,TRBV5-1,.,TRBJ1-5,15,CASSLGGSSNQPQHF,TGCGCCAGCAGCTTGGGGGGAAGTAGCAATCAGCCCCAGCATTTT
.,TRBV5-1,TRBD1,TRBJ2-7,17,CASSFLPGQRSSYEQYF,TGCGCCAGCAGCTTCTTACCGGGACAGCGTAGCTCCTACGAGCAGTACTTC
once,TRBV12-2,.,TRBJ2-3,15,CASRSLRGGTDTQYF,TGTGCAAGTCGTTCCCTAAGGGGGGGCACAGATACGCAGTATTTT
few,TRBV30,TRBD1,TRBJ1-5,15,CAWRGQGTSNQPQHF,TGTGCCTGGAGGGGACAGGGAACTAGCAATCAGCCCCAGCATTTT